Shown below are 15 T cell receptor beta chains from a single sample sequenced in a study of OX40 agonist ivuxolimab in advanced cancers. Sequenced by immunoSEQ multiplex PCR; TCRdb stores in-frame clones only, minus some. The data hold approximately 20,000 clones, with about 86% observed a single time. Sequencing was performed on CD4+ or CD8+ T cells sorted from blood, taken in a trial of the OX40 agonist ivuxolimab. The receptors were gathered from an adult with an advanced solid tumor such as melanoma, head and neck, liver or kidney cancer.

This rearrangement joins TRBV28 to TRBJ2-5; 8 nucleotides align to TRBD1. Trimming took 6 bases from V and 2 from J; bases not matched to a gene: 5. CDR1 and CDR2 from the germline V gene are MDHEN and SYDVKM. The CDR3 extends over 14 amino acids. The CDR3 sequence is CASSRRDRQETQYF. The CDR3 DNA sequence: TGTGCCAGCAGCAGGAGGGACAGGCAAGAGACCCAGTACTTC.

In this sample, this clone turned up once. The chain joins TRBV11-2 to TRBJ2-3, with 10 bases identical to TRBD2. The CDR3 length is 16 residues. The germline CDR1 and CDR2 sequences are SGHAT and FQNNGV. The V and J ends lost 5 bases and 6 bases, in that order; junction bases with no gene match: 11. Here the CDR3 DNA reads TGTGCCAGCAGCCCGAAGCTAGCGGGGGCAGGGGATACGCAGTATTTT. Its translation: CASSPKLAGAGDTQYF.

This sequence joins TRBV6-5 and TRBJ1-3; D unclear. Germline CDR1 reads MNHEY; CDR2 reads SVGAGI. This CDR3 has 16 amino acids. The ends were cut back, 4 bases at V and 0 bases at J, with 13 bases in the middle. CDR3 in amino acids: CASSFDTPSSGNTIYF. The CDR3 DNA reads TGTGCCAGCAGTTTCGACACCCCGAGCTCTGGAAACACCATATATTTT.

This clone occurred once. The rearrangement links TRBV28 to TRBJ1-2; D is ambiguous. The CDR3 totals 14 residues. Germline V CDR1 and CDR2: MDHEN, SYDVKM. V lost 3 bases and J lost 8, with 16 bases in between. CDR3: CASSLDPQSRGYTF. Written as DNA, the CDR3 is TGTGCCAGCAGTTTGGACCCCCAATCTCGAGGCTACACCTTC.

This chain joins TRBV7-3 and TRBJ2-3, with D perhaps matching TRBD1 or TRBD2 (5 bases each). This CDR3 region has 16 residues. V was pared by 2 bases and J by 2 bases, with 14 bases between. The germline CDR1 and CDR2 sequences are SGHTA and FQGTGA. The CDR3 spells CASSLGASFATDTQYF. Written as DNA, the CDR3 is TGTGCCAGCAGCTTAGGGGCTAGCTTTGCCACAGATACGCAGTATTTT.

The chain links TRBV7-9 to TRBJ2-5; tentative D call: TRBD2 (7 bases). This CDR3 has 16 residues. The V end lost 5 bases, the J end lost 0 bases, and 16 bases lay between the germline ends. Germline lookup yields CDR1 SEHNR and CDR2 FQNEAQ (reference sequence). The CDR3 loop is CASSPARGRDQETQYF. The CDR3 DNA follows: TGTGCCAGCAGCCCGGCGAGGGGGAGGGACCAAGAGACCCAGTACTTC.

The chain couples TRBV6-6 to TRBJ2-7, with 8 bases identical to TRBD1. V was clipped by 5 bases and J by 2 bases; unmatched bases: 8. Germline CDR1 is MNHNY and CDR2 is SVGAGI (reference sequence). There are 15 residues in the CDR3. In DNA, the CDR3 is TGTGCCAGCAGTCATGCCGGGACAGGCCCCTACGAGCAGTACTTC. It encodes CASSHAGTGPYEQYF.

The chain uses TRBV5-6 and TRBJ1-6; a possible D gene is TRBD1 (5 bases). V lost 4 bases, J lost 0 bases, and 14 bases lay in between. The CDR3 spans 17 residues. The V gene's germline CDR1 is SGHDT and CDR2 YYEEEE. This chain's CDR3 is CASSQTRGFSYNSPLHF. CDR3 nucleotides: TGTGCCAGCAGCCAGACGCGGGGCTTCTCCTATAATTCACCCCTCCACTTT.

The J gene is TRBJ1-1, the V gene TRBV2; D unresolved. Trimming cost V 6 bases and J 9 bases, with 17 bases left between them. Germline V gene lookup returns CDR1 SNHLY and CDR2 FYNNEI. The CDR3 has 13 amino acids. CDR3 amino acids: CASSQTRAEKAFF. The DNA of the CDR3 is TGTGCCAGCAGCCAGACGAGAGCCGAGAAAGCTTTCTTT.

The V gene is TRBV19, the J gene TRBJ2-2; the D is unclear. The CDR3 runs to 13 residues. The ends were cut back, 6 bases at V and 2 bases at J, with 7 bases in the middle. CDR1 is LNHDA, CDR2 SQIVND, per germline (reference sequence). CDR3 coding DNA: TGTGCCAGTAGACAGATAAACACCGGGGAGCTGTTTTTT. This translates into CASRQINTGELFF.

This clone was counted a single time. The chain uses TRBV19 and TRBJ1-1; 12 nucleotides align to TRBD1. The CDR3 totals 18 residues. CDR1 is LNHDA and CDR2 is SQIVND in the germline V gene (reference sequence). V lost 6 bases and J lost 4; bases outside the gene matches: 15. The CDR3 reads CASSSTPGQGARGTEAFF. In DNA, the CDR3 is TGTGCCAGTAGCAGCACCCCGGGACAGGGGGCGCGGGGCACTGAAGCTTTCTTT.

The chain is built from TRBV19 and TRBJ2-5; possible D gene TRBD1, 6 bases. The CDR3 is 11 amino acids. Germline V gene lookup returns CDR1 LNHDA and CDR2 SQIVND (reference sequence). V gave up 7 bases and J gave up 4 bases, with 7 bases separating them. The CDR3 DNA follows: TGTGCCAGTAAAGGGGGAGAGACCCAGTACTTC. Amino acid sequence: CASKGGETQYF.

This clone was detected only a few times. This rearrangement joins TRBV25-1 to TRBJ2-3; D unclear. The CDR3 has 15 amino acids. V lost 4 bases and J 3 bases, leaving 14 bases between the germline ends. CDR1 is MGHDK and CDR2 is SYGVNS in the germline V gene. CDR3 sequence reads: CASSVGYHYTDTQYF. As DNA, the CDR3 is TGTGCCAGCAGTGTCGGCTACCATTATACAGATACGCAGTATTTT.

With regard to this clone: Sequence at one end of the junction differs from germline and may be a read error. This CDR3 is also generated by other DNA sequences in the sample. The chain's CDR3 is CASSSTDTTEAFF. For the CDR3, the DNA is TGTGCCAGCTCATCGACAGACACCACTGAGGCTTTCTTT. The V gene is TRBV18, the J gene TRBJ1-1; D is possibly TRBD1 (5 bases). The CDR3 contains 13 residues. Germline CDR1 and CDR2: KGHSH and LQKENI.

This clone was observed a single time. The chain links TRBV2 to TRBJ2-7, with 7 bases lining up with TRBD2. This CDR3 is 13 amino acids long. Germline V lookup: CDR1 SNHLY, CDR2 FYNNEI. V was pared by 8 bases and J by 0 bases, with 4 bases of the junction left unmatched. The CDR3 is CASGRGVSYEQYF. Here the CDR3 DNA reads TGTGCCAGCGGGAGGGGCGTCTCCTACGAGCAGTACTTC.